These 11 T cell receptor beta chains share one sample of origin, sequenced in a study of T cells expressing NK-cell markers. Using the 5' RACE reads, TCRdb records one entry per CDR3 protein without DNA. The sample table sets out approximately 460,000 distinct CDR3 sequences. Sequencing used blood T cells: a sorted CD56 or NKG2C T cell subset, CD4+ or CD8+ T cells, or bulk PBMC T cells (not recorded which). Receptors originate from a woman aged 18 to 75 in good health.

The CDR3 sequence: CASSPSRYQETQYF. The chain is built from TRBV7-2 and TRBJ2-5. Germline values: CDR1 SGHTA, CDR2 FQGNSA. This CDR3 spans 14 amino acids.

V gene TRBV20-1 combines with J gene TRBJ2-2; TCRdb calls TRBD1, which cannot be checked without DNA. CDR1 and CDR2 from the germline V gene are DFQATT and SNEGSKA (reference sequence). The CDR3 length is 17 residues. CDR3 loop: CSARSLAGAPNTGELFF.

J is TRBJ2-4 and V is TRBV28; TCRdb gives TRBD1 as the D gene, but with no DNA this cannot be confirmed. The CDR3 consists of 12 residues. Germline V gene sequence: CDR1 MDHEN, CDR2 SYDVKM. The CDR3: CASSSLGAIQYF. Using reference TRBV28 and TRBJ2-4 for the parts outside the CDR3, the full variable domain is DVKVTQSSRYLVKRTGEKVFLECVQDMDHENMFWYRQDPGLGLRLIYFSYDVKMKEKGDIPEGYSVSREKKERFSLILESASTNQTSMYLCASSSLGAIQYFGAGTRLSVL.

The chain uses TRBV14 and TRBJ2-5; the TCRdb D gene call, TRBD1, has no DNA to confirm it. This CDR3 has 13 residues. CDR1 is SGHDN and CDR2 is FVKESK in the germline V gene. CDR3 protein: CASSLGTVATQYF.

The CDR3 here is CASSLTEVLGSFGTIYF. The J gene is TRBJ1-3, the V gene TRBV4-3. The CDR3 is made up of 17 amino acids. The germline V gene encodes CDR1 LGHNA and CDR2 YSLEER.

The chain carries TRBV3-1 and TRBJ1-3; TCRdb's D call of TRBD1 is untestable without DNA. Germline CDR1 and CDR2: LGHDT and YNNKEL (reference sequence). CDR3 size: 15 residues. The CDR3 sequence is CASSVDRGGGNTIYF.

This sequence joins TRBV12-3 or TRBV12-4 and TRBJ2-1; TCRdb's D call, TRBD2, is unchecked because there is no DNA. The CDR3 has 15 amino acids. The CDR3 region is CASTGGTSFYNEQFF.

J is TRBJ1-1 and V is TRBV12-3 or TRBV12-4; TCRdb outputs TRBD1, but without DNA this stays unchecked. The CDR3 has 16 residues. The CDR3 spells CASSNTGQSMNTEAFF.

This sequence joins TRBV7-9 and TRBJ2-5; the D gene TCRdb calls, TRBD2, cannot be checked with no DNA. Per germline, CDR1 SEHNR and CDR2 FQNEAQ (reference sequence). The CDR3 contains 15 residues. The chain's CDR3 is CASSFRGLAQETQYF.

The gene calls are TRBV20-1 and TRBJ1-6; TCRdb lists TRBD1, though no DNA is available to test this call. This CDR3 contains 14 residues. Germline CDR1 and CDR2: DFQATT and SNEGSKA (reference sequence). The CDR3: CSGRGGYKDSPLHF.

The J gene is TRBJ1-1, the V gene TRBV9; no DNA is available, so the TRBD1 call from TCRdb remains unchecked. The CDR3 is made up of 16 amino acids. The germline CDR1 and CDR2 sequences are SGDLS and YYNGEE. CDR3 protein: CASSPIQGSVKAEAFF.